The entry that follows covers one T cell receptor (beta chain) sequence. This clonotype was found many times. Its cognate antigen has yet to be identified. Per-base qualities were not stored, and no clone one base away is much larger. What the treatment or condition label conveys for this sample: live attenuated yellow fever vaccine strain. A standard Ficoll-Paque protocol was used to isolate PBMCs from peripheral blood. Dynabeads CD4 and CD8 positive selection kits were used to isolate CD4 and CD8 T-cell fractions. RNA was extracted with TriZol from bulk PBMCs, CD4 and CD8 fractions, and dextramer-positive and dextramer-negative fractions. The data stem from a study of T cells after yellow fever vaccination (dated by TCRdb to about 2019). Notes on the research overall: The SMART-Seq v4 Ultra Low Input RNA kit was used to prepare libraries from fractions with low cell numbers. Two healthy male donors, one aged 18 to 29 and one aged 30 to 40 years, were included in the cohort. Bulk PBMC replicates and cell subsets were isolated from blood drawn at multiple timepoints before and after both primary and secondary immunization. To follow T-cell clones before and after both primary and booster YFV17D yellow fever vaccination, bulk TCR alpha and beta repertoires underwent longitudinal sequencing. The study at large found these results: Computational filtering was required because FACS-sorted repertoires could contain abundant contaminating clonotypes from the bulk population. The study included only a couple of donors, which limits how far the findings can be generalized. A small fraction of clonotypes showed up in both the CD4 and CD8 compartments, probably as a result of convergent recombination. Most clones expanded after primary vaccination (almost 97% of CD4 and roughly 91% of CD8) were re-detected after the booster, suggesting that broad memory maintenance occurred. The secondary T-cell response was weaker than the primary response but faster, peaking on day 5 instead of day 15.

TCR cDNA was made using 5'RACE template switching, a step that added a universal primer site and unique molecular identifiers. Priming of cDNA synthesis was performed from both the TCR alpha and TCR beta constant segments. Libraries were amplified in two PCR steps, with sample barcodes and sequencing adapters added in the second step. Libraries were sequenced on Illumina HiSeq 2500 (2x100 bp) or NovaSeq (2x150 bp). In the original analysis: MIGEC handled demultiplexing of reads and collapsing into UMI consensus sequences, while MiXCR performed V(D)J alignment. Vaccine-responding clonotypes were identified with edgeR using replicate PBMC samples, with FDR below 0.01 and a log2 fold change above 5 up to day 15 being required. Each bulk clonotype was labeled CD4 or CD8 based on which sequenced repertoire, CD4 or CD8, contained the clonotype at higher abundance. TCRdb reran the public reads through fastp at Q25 and MiXCR, keeping productive beta chains. For every CDR3 protein sequence, its rows merge into one entry that carries the most common genes and DNA. V and J calls and clone size were set by TCRdb, not the authors. The sample data list 160,000 or so distinct CDR3 sequences, and under 7.5% of these were observed just once. About 2.5% of the sample is in the top ten clones.

Its CDR3 holds 14 amino acids, cysteine through phenylalanine. The kept DNA is CDR3 alone, 42 bases in frame from the first base. Deletion took 5 bases off V and 1 base off J, with a span of 9 bases between the germline ends. This TCR was recovered from a man younger than 35 who received the YFV17D yellow fever vaccine. The chain uses TRBV12-3 or TRBV12-4 and TRBJ1-5, with the identity of the D gene unclear. The sequencing used CD4+ T cells sorted from PBMCs, collected roughly 5 days after the first yellow fever vaccination. The DNA sequence follows: TGTGCCAGCAGTGGGTCTAAGAGCAATCAGCCCCAGCATTTT. Translated, it reads CASSGSKSNQPQHF.